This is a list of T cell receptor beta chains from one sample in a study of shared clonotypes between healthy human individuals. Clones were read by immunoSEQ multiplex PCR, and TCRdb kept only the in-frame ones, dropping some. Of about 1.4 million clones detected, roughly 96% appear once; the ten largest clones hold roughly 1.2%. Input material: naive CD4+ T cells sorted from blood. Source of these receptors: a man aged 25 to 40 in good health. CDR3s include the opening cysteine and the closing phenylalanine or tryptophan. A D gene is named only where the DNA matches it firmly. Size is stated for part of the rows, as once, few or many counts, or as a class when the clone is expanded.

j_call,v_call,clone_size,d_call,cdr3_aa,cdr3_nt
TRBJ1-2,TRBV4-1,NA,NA,CASRPTGGGYGYTF,TGCGCCAGCCGACCGACAGGTGGGGGTTATGGCTACACCTTC
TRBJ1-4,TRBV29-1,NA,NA,CSVVGISTNEKLFF,TGCAGCGTTGTAGGGATTTCAACTAATGAAAAACTGTTTTTT
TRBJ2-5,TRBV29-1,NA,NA,CSVGTYETQYF,TGCAGCGTTGGAACGTACGAGACCCAGTACTTC
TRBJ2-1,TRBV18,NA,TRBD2,CASSPSGSHNEQFF,TGTGCCAGCTCACCAAGCGGGAGCCACAATGAGCAGTTCTTC
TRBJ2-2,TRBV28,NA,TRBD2,CASKLAGGPSDTGELFF,TGTGCCAGCAAACTAGCGGGAGGGCCCTCCGACACCGGGGAGCTGTTTTTT
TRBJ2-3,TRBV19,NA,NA,CASSISAATDTQYF,TGTGCCAGTAGTATCTCCGCAGCGACAGATACGCAGTATTTT
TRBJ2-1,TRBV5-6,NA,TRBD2,CASSLPRSGAANEQFF,TGTGCCAGCAGCTTACCACGTAGCGGGGCCGCCAATGAGCAGTTCTTC
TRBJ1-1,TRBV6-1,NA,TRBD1,CASKNTGEIEAFF,TGTGCCAGCAAGAACACAGGGGAAATTGAAGCTTTCTTT
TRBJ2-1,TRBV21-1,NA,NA,CASAREANEQFF,TGTGCCAGCGCGCGGGAGGCCAATGAGCAGTTCTTC
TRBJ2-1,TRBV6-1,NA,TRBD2,CASSPRTSGSGEQFF,TGTGCCAGCAGTCCCCGGACTAGCGGGTCGGGTGAGCAGTTCTTC
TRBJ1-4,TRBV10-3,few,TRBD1,CAIAPGQGYEKLFF,TGTGCCATTGCACCGGGACAGGGGTATGAAAAACTGTTTTTT
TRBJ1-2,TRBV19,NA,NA,CASSTPRELIGRYGYTF,TGTGCCAGTAGTACCCCCCGCGAACTTATAGGGCGTTATGGCTACACCTTC
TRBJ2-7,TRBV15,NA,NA,CATSRGPGTPNYEQYF,TGTGCCACCAGCAGGGGGCCGGGGACACCCAACTACGAGCAGTACTTC
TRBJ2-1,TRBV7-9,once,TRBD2,CASSLGTSGYNEQFF,TGTGCCAGCAGCTTAGGGACTAGTGGCTACAATGAGCAGTTCTTC
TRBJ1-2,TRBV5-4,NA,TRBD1,CASSLAGTGGFYGYTF,TGTGCCAGCAGCTTGGCCGGGACAGGGGGGTTCTATGGCTACACCTTC
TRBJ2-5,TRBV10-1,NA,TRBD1,CASSESTGTGDQETQYF,TGCGCCAGCAGTGAGTCGACCGGGACAGGTGACCAAGAGACCCAGTACTTC
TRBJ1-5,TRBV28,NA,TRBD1,CASTLLDRVNQPQHF,TGTGCCAGCACCCTATTGGACAGGGTCAATCAGCCCCAGCATTTT
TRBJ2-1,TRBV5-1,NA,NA,CASSLGVNEQFF,TGCGCCAGCAGCTTGGGGGTGAATGAGCAGTTCTTC
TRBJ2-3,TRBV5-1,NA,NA,CASSSGLGLGTDTQYF,TGCGCCAGCAGCTCTGGACTGGGGCTTGGAACAGATACGCAGTATTTT
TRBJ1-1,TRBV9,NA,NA,CASSVGQVGAEAFF,TGTGCCAGCAGCGTAGGACAGGTGGGGGCTGAAGCTTTCTTT
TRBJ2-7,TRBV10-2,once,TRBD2,CASSVTSGRAHAEQYF,TGCGCCAGCAGTGTTACTAGCGGGAGGGCCCATGCCGAGCAGTACTTC
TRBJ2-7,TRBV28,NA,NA,CASREGLRDYEQYF,TGTGCCAGCCGTGAGGGGTTAAGGGACTACGAGCAGTACTTC
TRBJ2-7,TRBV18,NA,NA,CASSPEGPYEQYF,TGTGCCAGCTCCCCCGAGGGACCCTACGAGCAGTACTTC
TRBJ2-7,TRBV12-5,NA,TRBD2,CASAAGGATYEQYF,TGTGCTAGTGCCGCCGGGGGGGCCACCTACGAGCAGTACTTC
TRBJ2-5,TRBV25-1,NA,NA,CASTEWGLETQYF,TGTGCCAGCACCGAGTGGGGTTTGGAGACCCAGTACTTC
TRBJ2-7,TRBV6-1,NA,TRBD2,CASTVAGGRYEQYF,TGTGCCAGCACCGTTGCGGGAGGGCGTTACGAGCAGTACTTC
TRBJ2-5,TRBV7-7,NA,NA,CASSGVSGGETQYF,TGTGCTAGCAGTGGTGTTTCTGGGGGGGAGACCCAGTACTTC
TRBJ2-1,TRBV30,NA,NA,CAGTRAGLNEQFF,TGTGCCGGAACGAGGGCGGGGTTAAATGAGCAGTTCTTC
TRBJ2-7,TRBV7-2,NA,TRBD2,CASSFYGLEGEQYF,TGTGCCAGCAGCTTTTACGGACTAGAGGGCGAGCAGTACTTC
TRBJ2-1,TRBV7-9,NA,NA,CASSQRTPRADEQFF,TGTGCCAGCAGCCAACGGACGCCCAGGGCCGATGAGCAGTTCTTC
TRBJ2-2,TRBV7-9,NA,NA,CASSLRQENTGELFF,TGTGCCAGCAGCTTAAGACAAGAGAACACCGGGGAGCTGTTTTTT
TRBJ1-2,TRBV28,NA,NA,CASSSSGGYGYTF,TGTGCCAGCAGTTCGTCCGGGGGGTATGGCTACACCTTC
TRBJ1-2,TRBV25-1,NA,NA,CASSGFGVSNYGYTF,TGTGCCAGCAGTGGCTTTGGCGTCAGTAACTATGGCTACACCTTC
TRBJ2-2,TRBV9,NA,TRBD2,CASSVHSGGPRTGELFF,TGTGCCAGCAGCGTACATTCGGGAGGGCCGAGGACCGGGGAGCTGTTTTTT
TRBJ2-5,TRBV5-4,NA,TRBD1,CASSAQEQGRTQYF,TGTGCCAGCAGCGCCCAGGAACAGGGGAGGACCCAGTACTTC
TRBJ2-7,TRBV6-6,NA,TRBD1,CASTTDRGSYEQYF,TGTGCCAGCACAACAGACAGGGGATCGTACGAGCAGTACTTC
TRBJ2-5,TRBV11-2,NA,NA,CASSLGSWEETQYF,TGTGCCAGCAGCTTAGGGAGTTGGGAGGAGACCCAGTACTTC
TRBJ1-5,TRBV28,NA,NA,CASRWTADQPQHF,TGTGCCAGCAGATGGACAGCAGATCAGCCCCAGCATTTT
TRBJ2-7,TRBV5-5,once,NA,CASSVSPPKTYEQYF,TGTGCCAGCAGCGTATCCCCCCCTAAAACCTACGAGCAGTACTTC
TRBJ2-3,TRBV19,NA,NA,CASSIDPVSGHTQYF,TGTGCCAGTAGTATAGATCCCGTTTCAGGGCATACGCAGTATTTT
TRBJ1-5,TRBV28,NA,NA,CASSLQVGGNQPQHF,TGTGCCAGCAGTTTACAGGTAGGGGGCAATCAGCCCCAGCATTTT
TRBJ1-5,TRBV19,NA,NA,CASSLSRGSGNQPQHF,TGTGCCAGTAGTTTGTCTCGGGGGTCTGGCAATCAGCCCCAGCATTTT
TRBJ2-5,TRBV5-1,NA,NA,CASSLGGSGETQYF,TGCGCCAGCAGCTTGGGAGGGAGTGGAGAGACCCAGTACTTC
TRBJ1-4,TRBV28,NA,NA,CASSLFEGLGEKLFF,TGTGCCAGCAGTTTATTCGAGGGGTTGGGTGAAAAACTGTTTTTT
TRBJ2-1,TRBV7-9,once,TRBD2,CASSLLPTSGRRNEQFF,TGTGCCAGCAGCTTACTGCCGACTAGCGGCCGGAGGAATGAGCAGTTCTTC
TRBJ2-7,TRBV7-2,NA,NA,CASSLAGRNYEQYF,TGTGCCAGCAGCTTAGCGGGACGGAACTACGAGCAGTACTTC
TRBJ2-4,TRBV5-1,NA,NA,CASSAEPNKNIQYF,TGCGCCAGCAGCGCTGAACCGAACAAAAACATTCAGTACTTC
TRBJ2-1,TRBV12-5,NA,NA,CASGLGTRYNEQFF,TGTGCTAGTGGACTCGGGACCCGATACAATGAGCAGTTCTTC
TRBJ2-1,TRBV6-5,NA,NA,CASTLRNEQFF,TGTGCCAGCACCCTCAGAAATGAGCAGTTCTTC
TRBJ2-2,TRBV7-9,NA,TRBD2,CASSLVGSGNTGELFF,TGTGCCAGCAGCTTAGTCGGTAGCGGGAATACCGGGGAGCTGTTTTTT
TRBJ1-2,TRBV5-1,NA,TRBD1,CASSPGQMLYYGYTF,TGCGCCAGCAGCCCGGGACAGATGTTATACTATGGCTACACCTTC
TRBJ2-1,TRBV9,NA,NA,CASSVVVSAGSSEQFF,TGTGCCAGCAGCGTAGTAGTAAGTGCTGGGTCTAGCGAGCAGTTCTTC
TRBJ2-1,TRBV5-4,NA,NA,CASSPASPYNEQFF,TGTGCCAGCAGCCCCGCTAGCCCCTACAATGAGCAGTTCTTC
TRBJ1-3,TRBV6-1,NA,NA,CASAQQGFSGNTIYF,TGTGCCAGCGCTCAACAGGGTTTCTCTGGAAACACCATATATTTT